This TCR beta chain was recovered during a study of blood T cell repertoires in COVID-19. Study-wide context: PBMCs, B-cell-depleted T cells, or T cells were the source of the cDNA or gDNA that made up the material.

Note on this clone: This specimen includes other DNA sequences encoding the same CDR3.

Patients in Seattle were enrolled during active infection, then followed longitudinally. Clones were read by immunoSEQ multiplex PCR, and TCRdb kept only the in-frame ones, dropping some. The data hold some 520,000 clones, with approximately 92% observed a single time. V was clipped by 5 bases and J by 5 bases; unmatched bases: 3. The V gene's germline CDR1 is SGHVS and CDR2 FNYEAQ. The CDR3 has 13 residues. The receptor's source is a man between 18 and 35 years old with COVID-19, enrolled during active disease. The rearrangement joins TRBV7-6 to TRBJ1-5, with 7 bases aligning to TRBD1. Sequencing was done on a sample of peripheral blood. Here the CDR3 reads CASSADRDQPQHF. The CDR3 region has the DNA TGTGCCAGCAGCGCCGACAGGGATCAGCCCCAGCATTTT.